This T cell receptor beta chain was captured in a study of CD8 T cells in ankylosing spondylitis. Notes on the study in general: Apparently characteristic of ankylosing spondylitis blood was a TCR beta motif (eight highly homologous variants).

TCRdb independently ran MiXCR on the 5' RACE reads; one entry per CDR3 protein. The top ten hold 13% to 15% of the sample, which has more than 300,000 distinct CDR3 sequences, 8% seen once. The sample holds a few counts of this clonotype. Its antigen is undetermined. CDR1 and CDR2 from the germline V gene are LGHDT and YNNKEL (reference sequence). V was clipped by 3 bases and J by 3 bases, with 12 bases between them. This CDR3 region has 15 residues. The TCR sequence derives from a male donor with ankylosing spondylitis. The sample consisted of blood, either unsorted or a sorted T cell fraction (not recorded which). The chain has TRBV3-1 and TRBJ1-5; D is unresolved. For the CDR3, the DNA is TGTGCCAGCAGCCAGGTTAGTGGCATCAATCAGCCCCAGCATTTT. Translation gives CASSQVSGINQPQHF.